The 18 T cell receptor beta chains listed next were all sequenced from one sample in a study of T-cell memory formation after mild COVID-19. One entry per CDR3 protein, called by TCRdb with MiXCR from the 5' RACE reads. The sample lists around 300,000 distinct CDR3 sequences; about an eighth were seen once. Sequencing was done on a sample of PBMCs or a T cell subset sorted from them (not recorded which). The receptor source for this set is a man between 18 and 29 years old who had mild COVID-19 (a few samples of this study predate the infection). Cell type and time point are not known.

V usage is TRBV3-1 and J usage is TRBJ2-1, with 14 bases identical to TRBD2. J gave up 10 bases and V 7 bases, and 9 bases lay outside the gene matches. CDR3 length: 15 amino acids. Germline values: CDR1 LGHDT, CDR2 YNNKEL (reference sequence). The CDR3 sequence: CASTQTSGGAREQFF. CDR3 in DNA: TGTGCCAGCACTCAGACTAGCGGGGGGGCGCGGGAGCAGTTCTTC.

A few counts support this clonotype. The chain uses TRBV4-1 and TRBJ1-3; D is undetermined. This CDR3 spans 15 amino acids. V was trimmed by 1 base and J by 0 bases, leaving 7 bases between them. CDR1 and CDR2 (germline): MGHRA, YSYEKL. The CDR3 loop is CASSQASDSGNTIYF. In DNA, the CDR3 is TGCGCCAGCAGCCAAGCCTCAGACTCTGGAAACACCATATATTTT.

This clonotype showed up many times. The chain employs TRBV7-2 and TRBJ2-7; a weak D match, TRBD2 (6 bases). This CDR3 has 12 amino acids. V was pared by 5 bases and J by 7 bases, with 12 bases between. In germline, CDR1 is SGHTA, CDR2 FQGNSA. The CDR3 is CASSTHGREQYF. Here the CDR3 DNA reads TGTGCCAGCAGCACCCACGGGAGAGAGCAGTACTTC.

This clonotype was detected only a few times. V and J are TRBV20-1 and TRBJ2-4; a weak D match, TRBD2 (6 bases). The CDR3 has 13 residues. Germline loops: CDR1 DFQATT, CDR2 SNEGSKA (reference sequence). The V end lost 4 bases, the J end lost 7 bases, and 14 bases lay between the germline ends. Here the CDR3 reads CSAKTAAGNIQYF. DNA of the CDR3: TGCAGTGCTAAGACAGCTGCGGGGAACATTCAGTACTTC.

This clonotype has just one count. This CDR3 fails to terminate in the conserved phenylalanine or tryptophan, so it likely reflects a read error. The chain's CDR3 is CSARGRAGETQYL. In nucleotides, the CDR3 is TGCAGTGCTAGAGGACGGGCGGGAGAGACCCAGTACTTA. The gene calls are TRBV20-1 and TRBJ2-5; D is possibly TRBD2 (5 bases). The CDR3 runs to 13 residues. Trimming stripped 1 base from V and 4 bases from J, with 10 bases between. Germline V lookup: CDR1 DFQATT, CDR2 SNEGSKA (reference sequence).

The table lists this clonotype with many counts. The gene calls are TRBV25-1 and TRBJ2-7; D ambiguous. Germline CDR1 and CDR2: MGHDK and SYGVNS. Trimming took off 2 bases at V and 2 bases at J, with 10 bases between the two ends. This CDR3 contains 14 residues. The CDR3 region is CASSERVPPYEQYF. CDR3 bases: TGTGCCAGCAGTGAACGGGTCCCACCCTACGAGCAGTACTTC.

The J gene is TRBJ2-1, the V gene TRBV6-6; 7 bases agree with TRBD1. Per germline, CDR1 MNHNY and CDR2 SVGAGI (reference sequence). The ends lost 4 bases at V and 7 bases at J; junction bases unmatched: 4. The CDR3 spans 13 residues. The CDR3 sequence: CASSSNRGNEQFF. In nucleotides, the CDR3 is TGTGCCAGCAGTTCCAACAGGGGAAATGAGCAGTTCTTC.

J is TRBJ1-4 and V is TRBV11-2; the D gene is possibly TRBD1 (6 bases). V was clipped by 4 bases and J by 7 bases, with 13 bases between them. Germline V CDR1 and CDR2: SGHAT, FQNNGV. The CDR3 is 14 amino acids. The CDR3 DNA reads TGTGCCAGCAGCTGGTGGGGGCGCGGTGAAAAACTGTTTTTT. This sequence encodes CASSWWGRGEKLFF.

This clonotype is a singleton in its sample. The gene calls are TRBV12-3 or TRBV12-4 and TRBJ2-7; no firm D call. This CDR3 is built from 14 residues. Trimming left V 7 bases short and J 11 bases short, with 24 bases between. The CDR3 nucleotides read TGTGCCAGCACCACCAGAATAGGTGCCCGTTTGAAGTACTTC. This codes for CASTTRIGARLKYF.

In this sample, this clonotype turned up many times. This chain connects TRBV12-3 or TRBV12-4 to TRBJ2-3, with TRBD2 identical over 11 bases. Trimming removed 6 bases from V and 2 bases from J; junction bases left unmatched: 4. The CDR3 loop spans 15 amino acids. The CDR3 bases are TGTGCCAGCAGCTTACTAGCGGGGGACACAGATACGCAGTATTTT. Residues: CASSLLAGDTDTQYF.

This clonotype has a count of ten or more. This chain connects TRBV6-2 or TRBV6-3 to TRBJ2-7; 8 bases agree with TRBD1. The V gene end was trimmed by 2 bases and the J gene end by 4 bases; junction bases not matched to a gene: 13. Germline CDR1 and CDR2: MNHEY and SVGEGT. The CDR3 sequence is 17 residues long. The CDR3 sequence: CASSYPGQAFLSYEQYF. Written as DNA, the CDR3 is TGTGCCAGCAGTTACCCGGGACAGGCTTTCCTTTCTTACGAGCAGTACTTC.

The chain carries TRBV4-1 and TRBJ2-5; TRBD1 is a possible D gene (6 bases). Germline CDR1 is MGHRA and CDR2 is YSYEKL. Trimming took off 3 bases at V and 4 bases at J, with 21 bases between the two ends. The CDR3 is made up of 17 amino acids. This chain's CDR3 is CASSQLPARGRSETQYF. As DNA, the CDR3 is TGCGCCAGCAGCCAGCTACCTGCCAGGGGACGTTCAGAGACCCAGTACTTC.

This clonotype was seen a handful of times. A junction end diverges from the germline sequence, so it may reflect a read error. This chain joins TRBV6-2 or TRBV6-3 and TRBJ2-2; a weak D match, TRBD1 (6 bases). CDR1 MNHEY and CDR2 SVGEGT come from the germline V gene. The CDR3 sequence is 14 residues long. CDR3 nucleotide sequence: TGTGCCAGCAGCTACTACAGGGTTCCCGGGGAGCTGTTTTTT. As protein: CASSYYRVPGELFF.

The V and J genes are TRBV20-1 and TRBJ2-4, with D tentatively TRBD1 (6 bases). Trimming cost V 3 bases and J 7 bases, with 13 bases left between them. The germline gives CDR1 DFQATT, CDR2 SNEGSKA (reference sequence). This CDR3 comprises 13 residues. The CDR3 region is CSARQSQGNIQYF. CDR3 DNA: TGCAGTGCTAGGCAATCTCAGGGGAACATTCAGTACTTC.

This clonotype was counted a few times. This CDR3 is CASSQPGQGAAEAFF. DNA of the CDR3: TGTGCCAGCAGTCAACCGGGACAGGGGGCCGCTGAAGCTTTCTTT. This chain links TRBV6-6 with TRBJ1-1, with 12 bases that match TRBD1. Trimming at V came to 5 bases and at J to 6 bases, leaving 7 bases not matched to a gene. Germline values: CDR1 MNHNY, CDR2 SVGAGI (reference sequence). The CDR3 extends over 15 amino acids.

CDR3 amino acids: CSARDPAPEAFF. CDR3 nucleotides: TGCAGTGCTAGAGATCCGGCGCCTGAAGCTTTCTTT. This chain uses TRBV20-1 with TRBJ1-1; no clear D. The CDR3 consists of 12 residues. The V gene's germline CDR1 is DFQATT and CDR2 SNEGSKA (reference sequence). V gave up 0 bases and J gave up 6 bases, with 8 bases separating them.

This clonotype was observed a handful of times. The rearrangement uses TRBV5-1 and TRBJ1-2; a possible D gene is TRBD1 (6 bases). The CDR3 is made up of 18 amino acids. Trimming removed 4 bases from V and 4 bases from J, with 26 bases in between. Germline assignment: CDR1 SGHRS and CDR2 YFSETQ. CDR3 DNA sequence: TGCGCCAGCAGCCCGCGTTTCAGTGCCCCAGGACAGACCTATGGCTACACCTTC. The encoded protein is CASSPRFSAPGQTYGYTF.

This clonotype was detected a few times. This chain uses TRBV20-1 with TRBJ1-2, with 10 bases aligning to TRBD1. Per the germline V gene, CDR1 is DFQATT and CDR2 is SNEGSKA (reference sequence). The CDR3 spans 14 residues. V lost 5 bases to trimming and J lost 4 bases; unmatched junction nucleotides: 7. The CDR3 here is CSAGKDRGTYGYTF. As DNA, the CDR3 is TGCAGTGCTGGAAAGGACAGGGGGACCTATGGCTACACCTTC.